The TCR beta chain under discussion was sequenced for a study of Ad26.COV2.S vaccination and SARS-CoV-2 variants. Looking at the study overall: Doses of Ad26.COV2.S were injected into muscle once or twice, 56 days apart. Study-wide results and limits: Following vaccination, spike-specific CD8+ and CD4+ T cell responses reportedly exhibited substantial breadth.

Here immunoSEQ multiplex PCR was the method, and the copy in TCRdb shows in-frame clones only, minus some. The repertoire includes more than 350,000 clones, around nine tenths of them detected once, and 12% sits in the top ten. Sample treatment: 15 to 20 received Ad26.COV2.S at low or high dose, single or two shots; about 5 received placebo; per-sample allocation not given. Day 63 following the first vaccine or placebo injection was when the samples were taken. This clone is a singleton in its sample. As yet, its antigen is unknown. Germline V gene data show CDR1 as LNHDA and CDR2 as SQIVND (reference sequence). CDR3 length: 19 residues. After removal of 5 bases from V and 0 bases from J, the junction contained 11 bases not matched to a gene.

The receptor was isolated from a person aged 18-65 years who received the Ad26.COV2.S COVID-19 vaccine or a placebo. Here the sequenced sample was peripheral blood, taken in a trial of Ad26.COV2.S vaccine versus placebo. The chain carries TRBV19 and TRBJ2-6, with 9 bases identical to TRBD1. Here the CDR3 DNA reads TGTGCCAGTAGTGTATACACCGGGACAGGGAACTCTGGGGCCAACGTCCTGACTTTC. This translates into CASSVYTGTGNSGANVLTF.